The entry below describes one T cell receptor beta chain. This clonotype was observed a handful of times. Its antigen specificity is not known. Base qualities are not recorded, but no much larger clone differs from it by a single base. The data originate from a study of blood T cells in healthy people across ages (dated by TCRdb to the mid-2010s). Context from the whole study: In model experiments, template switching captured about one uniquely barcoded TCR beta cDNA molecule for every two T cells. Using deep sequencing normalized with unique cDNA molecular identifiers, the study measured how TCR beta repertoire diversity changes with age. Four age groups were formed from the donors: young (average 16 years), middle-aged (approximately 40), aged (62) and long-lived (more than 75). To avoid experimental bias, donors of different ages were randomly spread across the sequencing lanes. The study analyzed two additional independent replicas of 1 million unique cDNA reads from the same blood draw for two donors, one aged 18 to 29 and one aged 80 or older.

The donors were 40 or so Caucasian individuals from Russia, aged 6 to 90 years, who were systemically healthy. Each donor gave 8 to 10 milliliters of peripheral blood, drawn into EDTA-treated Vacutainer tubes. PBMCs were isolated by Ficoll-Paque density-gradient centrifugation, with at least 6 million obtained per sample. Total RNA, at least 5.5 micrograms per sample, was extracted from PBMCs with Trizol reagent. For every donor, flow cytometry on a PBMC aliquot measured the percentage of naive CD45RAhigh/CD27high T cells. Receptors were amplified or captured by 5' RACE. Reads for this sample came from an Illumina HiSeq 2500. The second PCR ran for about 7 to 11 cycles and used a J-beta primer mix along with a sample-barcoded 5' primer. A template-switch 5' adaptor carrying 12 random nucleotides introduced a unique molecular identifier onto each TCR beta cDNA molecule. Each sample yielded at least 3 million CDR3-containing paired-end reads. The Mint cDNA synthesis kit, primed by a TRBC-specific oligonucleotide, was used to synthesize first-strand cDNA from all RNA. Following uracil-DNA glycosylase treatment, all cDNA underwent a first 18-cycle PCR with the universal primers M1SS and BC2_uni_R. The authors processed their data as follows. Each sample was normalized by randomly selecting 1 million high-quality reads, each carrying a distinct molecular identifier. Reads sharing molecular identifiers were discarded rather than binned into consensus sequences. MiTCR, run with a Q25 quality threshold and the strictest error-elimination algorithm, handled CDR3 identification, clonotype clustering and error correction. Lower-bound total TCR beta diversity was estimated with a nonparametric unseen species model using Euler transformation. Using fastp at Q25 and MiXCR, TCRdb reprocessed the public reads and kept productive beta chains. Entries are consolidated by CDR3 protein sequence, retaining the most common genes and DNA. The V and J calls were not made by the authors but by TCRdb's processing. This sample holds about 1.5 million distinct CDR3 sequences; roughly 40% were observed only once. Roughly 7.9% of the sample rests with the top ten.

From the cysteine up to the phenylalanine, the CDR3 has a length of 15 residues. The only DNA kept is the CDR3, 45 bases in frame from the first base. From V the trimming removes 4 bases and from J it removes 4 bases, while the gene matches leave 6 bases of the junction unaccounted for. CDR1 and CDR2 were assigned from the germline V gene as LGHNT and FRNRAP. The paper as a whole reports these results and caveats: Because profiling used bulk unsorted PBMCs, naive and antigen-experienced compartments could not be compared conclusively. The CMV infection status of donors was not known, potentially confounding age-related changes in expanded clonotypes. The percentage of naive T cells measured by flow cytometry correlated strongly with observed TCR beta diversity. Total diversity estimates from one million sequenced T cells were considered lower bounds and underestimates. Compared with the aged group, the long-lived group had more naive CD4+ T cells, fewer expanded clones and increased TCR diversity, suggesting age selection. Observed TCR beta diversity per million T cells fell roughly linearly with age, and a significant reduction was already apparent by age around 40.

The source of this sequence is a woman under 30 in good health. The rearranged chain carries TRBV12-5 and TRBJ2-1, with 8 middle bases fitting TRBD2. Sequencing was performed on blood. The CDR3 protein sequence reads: CASGSPVAGYNEQFF. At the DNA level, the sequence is TGTGCTAGTGGTTCCCCCGTAGCGGGATACAATGAGCAGTTCTTC.